These 3 T cell receptor beta chains originate from one sample sequenced in a study of identical twins. Using its own MiXCR run on the 5' RACE reads, TCRdb lists one record per CDR3 protein. The data hold 700,000 or so distinct CDR3 sequences, with 21% observed a single time. These data were also reused for a study on T cells expressing NK-cell markers.

Sequencing input: PBMCs. The source is a woman between 18 and 29 years old in good health.

This clonotype was counted at least ten times. The chain joins TRBV29-1 to TRBJ1-1; D remains unclear. This CDR3 is built from 12 residues. The germline V gene encodes CDR1 SQVTM and CDR2 ANQGSEA. Trimming shortened V by 5 bases and J by 5 bases, and 12 bases separated the two germline ends. As DNA, the CDR3 is TGCAGCGTTTTCACCCCCGGAACTGAAGCTTTCTTT. Translated, it gives CSVFTPGTEAFF. The complete variable domain, with remaining parts taken from reference TRBV29-1 and TRBJ1-1, reads SAVISQKPSRDICQRGTSLTIQCQVDSQVTMMFWYRQQPGQSLTLIATANQGSEATYESGFVIDKFPISRPNLTFSTLTVSNMSPEDSSIYLCSVFTPGTEAFFGQGTRLTVV.

The V call is TRBV6-2 or TRBV6-3, the J call TRBJ1-2, with D unclear. Deletions cut 9 bases from V and 4 bases from J, with 12 bases between. Germline V gene lookup returns CDR1 MNHEY and CDR2 SVGEGT. This CDR3 spans 12 amino acids. DNA of the CDR3: TGTGCCAGTCTCGGACGGATCTATGGCTACACCTTC. Translating gives CASLGRIYGYTF.

This clonotype was detected many times. V is TRBV7-2 and J is TRBJ2-7; D call uncertain. Per germline, CDR1 SGHTA and CDR2 FQGNSA. Trimming left V 5 bases short and J 2 bases short, with 13 bases between. This CDR3 contains 14 residues. CDR3 coding DNA: TGTGCCAGCAGCCTGATGACTGGACCCTACGAGCAGTACTTC. Protein sequence: CASSLMTGPYEQYF.